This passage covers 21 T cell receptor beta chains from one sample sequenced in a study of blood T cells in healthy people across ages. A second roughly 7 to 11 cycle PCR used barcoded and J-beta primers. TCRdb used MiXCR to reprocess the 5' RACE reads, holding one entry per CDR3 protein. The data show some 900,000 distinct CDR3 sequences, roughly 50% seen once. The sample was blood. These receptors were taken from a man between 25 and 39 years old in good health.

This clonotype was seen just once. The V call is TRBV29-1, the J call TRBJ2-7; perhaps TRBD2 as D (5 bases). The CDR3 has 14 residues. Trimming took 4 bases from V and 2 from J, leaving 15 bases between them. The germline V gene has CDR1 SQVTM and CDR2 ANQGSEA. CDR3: CSVVDRRAAYEQYF. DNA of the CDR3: TGCAGCGTTGTCGACCGCCGAGCGGCCTACGAGCAGTACTTC.

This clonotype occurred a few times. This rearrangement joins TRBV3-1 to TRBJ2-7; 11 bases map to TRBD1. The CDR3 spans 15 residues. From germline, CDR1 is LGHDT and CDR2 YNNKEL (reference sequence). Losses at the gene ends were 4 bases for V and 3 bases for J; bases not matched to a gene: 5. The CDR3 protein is CASSPWDRGVYEQYF. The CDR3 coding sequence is TGTGCCAGCAGCCCGTGGGACAGGGGGGTCTACGAGCAGTACTTC.

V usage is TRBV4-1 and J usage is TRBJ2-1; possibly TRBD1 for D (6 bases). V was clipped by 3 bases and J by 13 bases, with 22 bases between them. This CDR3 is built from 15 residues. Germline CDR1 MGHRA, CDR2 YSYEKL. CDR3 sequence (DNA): TGCGCCAGCAGCCATGAACAGGGCAGCCCAGAGACCCAGTTCTTC. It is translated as CASSHEQGSPETQFF.

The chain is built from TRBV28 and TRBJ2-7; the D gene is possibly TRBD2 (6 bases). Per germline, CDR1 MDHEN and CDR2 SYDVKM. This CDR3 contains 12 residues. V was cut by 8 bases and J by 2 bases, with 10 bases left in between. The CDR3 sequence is CASLRETYEQYF. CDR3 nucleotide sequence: TGTGCCAGCCTTCGGGAGACCTACGAGCAGTACTTC.

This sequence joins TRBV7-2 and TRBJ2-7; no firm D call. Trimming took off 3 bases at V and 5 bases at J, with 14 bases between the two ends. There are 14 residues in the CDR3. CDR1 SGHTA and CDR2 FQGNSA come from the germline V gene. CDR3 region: CASSLGLPSNEQYF. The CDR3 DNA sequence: TGTGCCAGCAGCTTGGGGTTACCGAGTAACGAGCAGTACTTC.

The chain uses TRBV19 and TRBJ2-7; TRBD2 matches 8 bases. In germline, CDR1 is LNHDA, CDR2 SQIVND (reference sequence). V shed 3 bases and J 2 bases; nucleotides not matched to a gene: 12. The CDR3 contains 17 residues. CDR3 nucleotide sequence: TGTGCCAGTAGTATCTCAGCGGGGGCTGATCGGCCCTACGAGCAGTACTTC. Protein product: CASSISAGADRPYEQYF.

The DNA of the CDR3 is TGTGCCAGCAGCTTTGTCCAGGGAAGGGCTGGCGGTACGCAGTATTTT. Translating gives CASSFVQGRAGGTQYF. The chain joins TRBV7-2 to TRBJ2-3, with D possibly TRBD1 on 5 matching bases. Germline V gives CDR1 SGHTA, CDR2 FQGNSA. V was cut by 3 bases and J by 8 bases, with 21 bases left in between. The CDR3 runs 16 residues.

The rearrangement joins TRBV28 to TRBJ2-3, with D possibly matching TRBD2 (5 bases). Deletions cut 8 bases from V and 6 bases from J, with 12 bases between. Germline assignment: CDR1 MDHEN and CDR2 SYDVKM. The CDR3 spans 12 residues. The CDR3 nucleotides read TGTGCCAGCTCAACCAGAGGGGATACGCAGTATTTT. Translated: CASSTRGDTQYF.

Here the CDR3 DNA reads TGCAGTGCTAGGACGGTGCGCACAGATACGCAGTATTTT. Residues: CSARTVRTDTQYF. The chain recombines TRBV20-1 with TRBJ2-3, with D unclear. The CDR3 extends over 13 amino acids. V was clipped by 3 bases and J by 1 base, with 8 bases between them. The V gene's germline CDR1 is DFQATT and CDR2 SNEGSKA (reference sequence).

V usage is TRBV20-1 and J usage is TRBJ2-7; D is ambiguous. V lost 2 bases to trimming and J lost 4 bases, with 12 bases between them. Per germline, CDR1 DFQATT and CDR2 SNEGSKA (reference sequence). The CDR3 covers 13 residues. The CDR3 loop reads CSARRTVGYEQYF. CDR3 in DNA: TGCAGTGCTAGACGCACGGTGGGGTACGAGCAGTACTTC.

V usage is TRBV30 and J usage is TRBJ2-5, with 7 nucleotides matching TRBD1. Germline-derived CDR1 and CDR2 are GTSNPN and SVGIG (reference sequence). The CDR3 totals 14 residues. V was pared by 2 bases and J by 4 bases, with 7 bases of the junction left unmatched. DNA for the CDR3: TGTGCCTGGAGTTTGACAGGGAGTCGAGAGACCCAGTACTTC. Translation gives CAWSLTGSRETQYF.

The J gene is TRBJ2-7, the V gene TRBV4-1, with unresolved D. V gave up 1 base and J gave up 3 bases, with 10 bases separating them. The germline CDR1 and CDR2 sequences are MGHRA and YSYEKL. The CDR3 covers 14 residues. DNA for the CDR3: TGCGCCAGCAGCCAAGGCTCGGACCGCTACGAGCAGTACTTC. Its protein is CASSQGSDRYEQYF.

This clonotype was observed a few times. CDR3 amino acids: CASSYTRRIQETQYF. CDR3 DNA: TGCGCCAGCAGCTATACTCGACGGATCCAAGAGACCCAGTACTTC. This chain uses TRBV5-1 with TRBJ2-5, with no clear D. Germline assignment: CDR1 SGHRS and CDR2 YFSETQ. Trimming shortened V by 3 bases and J by 1 base, and 13 bases separated the two germline ends. This CDR3 spans 15 amino acids.

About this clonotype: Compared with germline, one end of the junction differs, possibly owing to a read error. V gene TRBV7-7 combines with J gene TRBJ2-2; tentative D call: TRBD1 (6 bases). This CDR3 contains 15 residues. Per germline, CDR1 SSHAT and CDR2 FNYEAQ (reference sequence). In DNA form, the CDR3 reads TGTGCTAGCAGCCTACCAGGGGTGAACACCGGGGAGCTGTTTTTT. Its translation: CASSLPGVNTGELFF.

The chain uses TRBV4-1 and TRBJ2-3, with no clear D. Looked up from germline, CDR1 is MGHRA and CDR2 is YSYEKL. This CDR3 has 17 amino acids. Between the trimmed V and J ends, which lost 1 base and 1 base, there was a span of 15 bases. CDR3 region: CASSQGDTLLRTDTQYF. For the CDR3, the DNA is TGCGCCAGCAGCCAAGGGGATACCCTACTCCGCACAGATACGCAGTATTTT.

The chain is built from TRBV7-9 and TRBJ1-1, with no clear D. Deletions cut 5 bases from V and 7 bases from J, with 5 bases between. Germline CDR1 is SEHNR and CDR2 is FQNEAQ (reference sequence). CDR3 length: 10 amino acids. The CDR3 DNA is TGTGCCAGCAGCACGAGTGAAGCTTTCTTT. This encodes CASSTSEAFF.

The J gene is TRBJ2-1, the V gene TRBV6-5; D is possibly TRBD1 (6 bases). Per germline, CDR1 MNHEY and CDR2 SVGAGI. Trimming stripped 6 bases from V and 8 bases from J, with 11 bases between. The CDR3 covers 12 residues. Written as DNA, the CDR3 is TGTGCCAGCAGCATCAGGGGCGATGAGCAGTTCTTC. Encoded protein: CASSIRGDEQFF.

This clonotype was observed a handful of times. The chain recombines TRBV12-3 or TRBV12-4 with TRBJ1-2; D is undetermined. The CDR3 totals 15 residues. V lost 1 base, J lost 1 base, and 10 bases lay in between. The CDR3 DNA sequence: TGTGCCAGCAGTTTAGTCCAGAAAGTTAACTATGGCTACACCTTC. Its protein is CASSLVQKVNYGYTF.

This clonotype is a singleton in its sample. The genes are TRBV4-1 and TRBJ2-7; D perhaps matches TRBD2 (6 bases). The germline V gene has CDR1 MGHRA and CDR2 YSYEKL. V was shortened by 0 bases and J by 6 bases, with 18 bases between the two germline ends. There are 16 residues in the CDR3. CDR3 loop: CASSQDLGTPAGEQYF. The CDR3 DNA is TGCGCCAGCAGCCAAGATTTAGGGACTCCCGCAGGCGAGCAGTACTTC.

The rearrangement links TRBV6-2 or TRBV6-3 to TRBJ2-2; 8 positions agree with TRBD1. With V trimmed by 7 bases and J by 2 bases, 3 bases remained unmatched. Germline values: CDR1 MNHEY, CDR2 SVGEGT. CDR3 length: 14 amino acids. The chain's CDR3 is CASNQGANTGELFF. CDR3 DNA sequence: TGTGCCAGCAACCAGGGGGCTAACACCGGGGAGCTGTTTTTT.

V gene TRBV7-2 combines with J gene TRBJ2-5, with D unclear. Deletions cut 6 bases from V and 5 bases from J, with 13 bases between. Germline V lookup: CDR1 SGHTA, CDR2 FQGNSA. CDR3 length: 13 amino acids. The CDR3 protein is CASSSGFRETQYF. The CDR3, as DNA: TGTGCCAGCAGTTCAGGATTCCGGGAGACCCAGTACTTC.